These T cell receptor beta chains were read from a single sample in a study of a mutant IDH1 vaccine in newly diagnosed glioma. Their antigens are not known. Sequenced by immunoSEQ multiplex PCR; TCRdb stores in-frame clones only, minus some. This table holds 50,000 to 75,000 clones, about 74% found once. Sample: PBMCs, taken from a glioma patient whose treatment included an IDH1 peptide vaccine. Every receptor here comes from a man aged 45-65 years with glioma. Both conserved end residues are part of each CDR3. The D gene is left open where the match is weak. Only part of the rows carry a size: once, few, many, or a class if the clone is expanded.

cdr3_nt cdr3_aa clone_size j_call v_call d_call
TGTGCCAGTACTAGATCCACAGGCATGAACACTGAAGCTTTCTTT CASTRSTGMNTEAFF - TRBJ1-1 TRBV19 -
TGTGCCAGCAGCGTAGCGGGGGGGGATAATGAGCAGTTCTTC CASSVAGGDNEQFF - TRBJ2-1 TRBV9 TRBD2
TGTGCCAGCTCCTTAGGGGGACAGACATCTGAAGCTTTCTTT CASSLGGQTSEAFF - TRBJ1-1 TRBV6-5 TRBD1
TGTGCCAGCAGCCAAGAGGCCAACACCGGGGAGCTGTTTTTT CASSQEANTGELFF - TRBJ2-2 TRBV14 -
TGTGCCAGTAGTCTCAAAAACACTGAAGCTTTCTTT CASSLKNTEAFF - TRBJ1-1 TRBV19 -
TGCGCCAGCAGCCAAGAGTACAGGGGGTCGTACGAGCAGTACTTC CASSQEYRGSYEQYF - TRBJ2-7 TRBV4-3 TRBD1
TGTGCCAGCAGTTTCGGGAAGGGTCGCGGCTACACCTTC CASSFGKGRGYTF few TRBJ1-2 TRBV27 -
TGTGCCAGCAGCTTGACGAGGACGGGTGAAGCTTTCTTT CASSLTRTGEAFF once TRBJ1-1 TRBV7-6 -
TGCGCCAGCAGTGAGTCTGGGGTTTATGGCTACACCTTC CASSESGVYGYTF - TRBJ1-2 TRBV10-2 -
TGTGCCAGCAGCTTAAATGGGGGGAGGAAAAATGAGCAGTTCTTC CASSLNGGRKNEQFF - TRBJ2-1 TRBV7-9 -
TGTGCCACCAGCAGAGGAGGACAGGGTTCGAGTGGCTACACCTTC CATSRGGQGSSGYTF - TRBJ1-2 TRBV15 TRBD1
TGTGCCAGCAGCCCGTACAGGACCATACGGGAGCAGTACTTC CASSPYRTIREQYF - TRBJ2-7 TRBV5-6 -
TGTGCCAGCAGCGTAGGGGGAGGGACGGGTGGCTACACCTTC CASSVGGGTGGYTF many TRBJ1-2 TRBV9 -
TGTGCCAGCAGCCCAAAAACTGGACGACCCTACGAGCAGTACTTC CASSPKTGRPYEQYF - TRBJ2-7 TRBV7-9 -
TGTGCCTGGTGGACAGCTCGCTTCTATGGCTACACCTTC CAWWTARFYGYTF few TRBJ1-2 TRBV30 -
TGCGCCAGCAGCCAAGAAGGGGCCAGTGGCGTCGGCTACACCTTC CASSQEGASGVGYTF - TRBJ1-2 TRBV4-3 -
TGTGCCCGTGGGAGCCAGCCGGAAAACACCATATATTTT CARGSQPENTIYF - TRBJ1-3 TRBV9 -
TGTGCCAGCAGCTTGGACAGCCCTAATGAAAAACTGTTTTTT CASSLDSPNEKLFF once TRBJ1-4 TRBV5-4 -
TGTGCCAGTATGTGGCAGGGCGGAAACACCATATATTTT CASMWQGGNTIYF - TRBJ1-3 TRBV19 -
TGTGCCAGCAGCTACAATGGGGGCGAGCAGTACTTC CASSYNGGEQYF once TRBJ2-7 TRBV5-4 -
TGTGCTAGTGGTTTGTTCCGGGGACAGCGCATCACTGAAGCTTTCTTT CASGLFRGQRITEAFF - TRBJ1-1 TRBV12-5 TRBD1
TGTGCCAGCAGCTTGAGACGAAGGGAGCAGTACTTC CASSLRRREQYF - TRBJ2-7 TRBV5-6 -
TGTGCCAGCAACGAGTTCTCCTACGAGCAGTACTTC CASNEFSYEQYF - TRBJ2-7 TRBV2 -
TGCAGCGTGACGGAACCGGGACAGGGGTTGACAGATACGCAGTATTTT CSVTEPGQGLTDTQYF - TRBJ2-3 TRBV29-1 TRBD1
TGCAGCGTTGAAGGCCGCGGGACAGGGGAATATCCCGGTTACACTGAAGCTTTCTTT CSVEGRGTGEYPGYTEAFF - TRBJ1-1 TRBV29-1 TRBD1